These 4 T cell receptor beta chains share one sample of origin, sequenced in a study of control samples from healthy donors and cancer patients. Data came from immunoSEQ multiplex PCR; TCRdb stores just in-frame clones and leaves some out. Among 90,000 to 100,000 clones, around 80% were seen once, and the ten largest hold roughly a tenth. Sequenced sample: blood. The receptors were gathered from a woman in her 30s in good health.

The chain combines TRBV5-1 with TRBJ2-5; D is perhaps TRBD1 (6 bases). The CDR3 spans 13 residues. The germline V gene has CDR1 SGHRS and CDR2 YFSETQ. Trimming took 4 bases from V and 4 from J, leaving 11 bases between them. CDR3 region: CASSPSRGETQYF. As DNA, the CDR3 is TGCGCCAGCAGCCCCAGCAGGGGAGAGACCCAGTACTTC.

V is TRBV6-2 or TRBV6-3 and J is TRBJ2-7; D is tentatively TRBD1 or TRBD2 (5 bases each). The CDR3 spans 14 residues. V was shortened by 2 bases and J by 3 bases, with 11 bases between the two germline ends. Germline CDR1 and CDR2: MNHEY and SVGEGT. This CDR3 reads CASSYDGTNYEQYF. CDR3 coding DNA: TGTGCCAGCAGTTACGACGGGACGAACTACGAGCAGTACTTC.

The genes are TRBV9 and TRBJ2-3, with TRBD2 matching 10 bases. This CDR3 spans 15 amino acids. Germline V lookup: CDR1 SGDLS, CDR2 YYNGEE. With 1 base clipped from V and 4 bases from J, the junction kept 3 bases outside the gene matches. The CDR3 sequence is CASSVSGGESDTQYF. The CDR3 DNA reads TGTGCCAGCAGCGTAAGCGGGGGGGAGTCAGATACGCAGTATTTT.

This chain links TRBV6-5 with TRBJ1-2; 9 bases are shared with TRBD1. The CDR3 runs to 14 residues. Germline trimming cut 7 bases from V and 4 bases from J; bases unmatched to any gene: 7. The V gene's germline CDR1 is MNHEY and CDR2 SVGAGI. Here the CDR3 DNA reads TGTGCCAGCAACCCGACAGGGGGTATCTATGGCTACACCTTC. Amino acids: CASNPTGGIYGYTF.